The 8 T cell receptor beta chains below come from one sample, sequenced in a study of T cell responses to AZD1222 COVID-19 vaccine. The data were produced by immunoSEQ multiplex PCR, yet TCRdb's version contains in-frame clones alone and is incomplete. The sample lists 150,000 or so clones, 90% to 95% occurring once. This material consisted of peripheral blood, taken 28 days after the second AZD1222 dose. The receptor set was obtained from an adult who received the AZD1222 COVID-19 vaccine.

This clone was seen only once. This chain links TRBV6-5 with TRBJ1-2; 7 positions agree with TRBD1. This CDR3 has 15 amino acids. Germline V lookup: CDR1 MNHEY, CDR2 SVGAGI. The J segment lost 1 base and the V segment lost 7 bases, leaving 9 bases of the junction unmatched. The CDR3 region is CASTKPGQLNYGYTF. For the CDR3, the DNA is TGTGCCAGCACCAAACCGGGACAGCTTAACTATGGCTACACCTTC.

The chain combines TRBV15 with TRBJ2-5, with D perhaps TRBD1 or TRBD2 (7 bases each). This CDR3 region has 15 residues. The germline CDR1 and CDR2 sequences are LNHNV and YYDKDF (reference sequence). The germline V and J ends were trimmed by 5 bases and 5 bases, with 18 bases remaining between them. CDR3 region: CATSPGEGAGETQYF. In DNA, the CDR3 is TGTGCCACCAGCCCCGGGGAGGGGGCGGGGGAGACCCAGTACTTC.

The rearrangement uses TRBV30 and TRBJ2-7, with 7 positions matching TRBD2. This CDR3 contains 14 residues. V was clipped by 5 bases and J by 0 bases; unmatched bases: 7. Germline V CDR1 and CDR2: GTSNPN, SVGIG (reference sequence). CDR3 coding DNA: TGTGCCTGGGCCGGGACTACTTCCTCCTACGAGCAGTACTTC. It encodes CAWAGTTSSYEQYF. Filled out from reference TRBV30 and TRBJ2-7, the complete variable domain reads SQTIHQWPATLVQPVGSPLSLECTVEGTSNPNLYWYRQAAGRGLQLLFYSVGIGQISSEVPQNLSASRPQDRQFILSSKKLLLSDSGFYLCAWAGTTSSYEQYFGPGTRLTVT.

The rearrangement links TRBV7-2 to TRBJ1-5; no clear D gene. Germline lookup yields CDR1 SGHTA and CDR2 FQGNSA. The CDR3 extends over 13 amino acids. Trimming took off 6 bases at V and 1 base at J, with 7 bases between the two ends. CDR3 residues: CASSRGSNQPQHF. The CDR3, as DNA: TGTGCCAGCAGTCGGGGAAGCAATCAGCCCCAGCATTTT.

V and J are TRBV7-2 and TRBJ2-5; D remains ambiguous. Trimming took 1 base from V and 2 from J, leaving 8 bases between them. Germline values: CDR1 SGHTA, CDR2 FQGNSA. CDR3 length: 14 amino acids. The CDR3 is CASSLVYPQETQYF. The CDR3 DNA reads TGTGCCAGCAGCTTAGTCTACCCACAAGAGACCCAGTACTTC.

This clone has only one observation. The chain combines TRBV6-1 with TRBJ2-7, with D unresolved. Germline assignment: CDR1 MNHNS and CDR2 SASEGT. The CDR3 extends over 13 amino acids. V was shortened by 0 bases and J by 2 bases, with 5 bases between the two germline ends. The CDR3 sequence: CASSEADTYEQYF. For the CDR3, the DNA is TGTGCCAGCAGTGAAGCCGACACCTACGAGCAGTACTTC.

This chain joins TRBV7-9 and TRBJ2-7, with TRBD1 matching over 8 bases. This CDR3 comprises 12 residues. Germline-derived CDR1 and CDR2 are SEHNR and FQNEAQ (reference sequence). The ends lost 1 base at V and 13 bases at J; junction bases unmatched: 6. The CDR3: CASSLGPGGAYF. In nucleotides, the CDR3 is TGTGCCAGCAGCTTAGGACCAGGGGGCGCATACTTC.

The rearrangement uses TRBV2 and TRBJ1-2; D call uncertain. V lost 8 bases to trimming and J lost 7 bases, with 14 bases between them. The length of the CDR3 is 12 residues. CDR1 and CDR2 (germline): SNHLY, FYNNEI. The CDR3 sequence is CASSREFGGYTF. The DNA for the CDR3 is TGTGCCAGCTCGAGGGAGTTCGGTGGCTACACCTTC. Full variable domain (remainder filled in from reference TRBV2 and TRBJ1-2): EPEVTQTPSHQVTQMGQEVILRCVPISNHLYFYWYRQILGQKVEFLVSFYNNEISEKSEIFDDQFSVERPDGSNFTLKIRSTKLEDSAMYFCASSREFGGYTFGSGTRLTVV.